These T cell receptor beta chains were read from a single sample in a study of shared clonotypes between healthy human individuals. Measured with immunoSEQ multiplex PCR; TCRdb has only the in-frame clones, and not every one. This sample carries about 2.2 million clones, 85% to 95% of them seen once, and the ten largest clones take roughly 1.7%. The sample taken for sequencing was naive CD8+ T cells from PBMCs. The receptors derive from a man between 18 and 29 years old in good health. Some clones in this sample may be carry-over from other donors' samples. CDR3s leave out the opening cysteine and the closing phenylalanine or tryptophan. Only part of the rows carry a size: once, few, many, or a class if the clone is expanded.

V	J	size	CDR3
TRBV7-3	TRBJ2-1	once	ASSLNGRNSYNEQF
TRBV19	TRBJ2-7	-	ASSTPGTGGPRGSYEQY
TRBV10-1	TRBJ1-2	-	AGLQPPGGTGTGGSYGYT
TRBV29-1	TRBJ2-3	-	SVGTGRTDTQY
TRBV7-9	TRBJ2-7	-	ASRDSYEQY
TRBV28	TRBJ1-1	few	ASSLTGMNTEAF
TRBV11-1	TRBJ1-1	-	ASSFGPDTF
TRBV28	TRBJ2-1	-	ASSLYPGGRAANEQF
TRBV28	TRBJ2-7	-	ASSSELAGDRDEQY
TRBV27	TRBJ2-7	-	ASSPILAGGPHEQY
TRBV11-2	TRBJ1-4	-	ASSLVGTAEKLF
TRBV7-9	TRBJ2-7	-	ASSRGASGLLPASYEQY
TRBV27	TRBJ2-2	-	ASSQGAPGELF
TRBV28	TRBJ1-2	-	ASSPGGEWVAYGYT
TRBV9	TRBJ2-7	once	ASSVASSYEQY
TRBV30	TRBJ1-1	few	AWSTRNTEAF
TRBV5-1	TRBJ2-2	-	ASSYSGGELF
TRBV5-1	TRBJ2-7	-	ASSLDDRVSSYEQY
TRBV21-1	TRBJ1-3	once	ASSKADVKAGNTIY
TRBV5-4	TRBJ1-1	-	ASRSFGQGPEAF
TRBV29-1	TRBJ2-7	-	SVEAGTGTYEQY
TRBV9	TRBJ2-2	once	ASSVDRSTGELF
TRBV5-1	TRBJ1-4	-	ASRGHGKNEKLF
TRBV29-1	TRBJ2-1	-	SGGTSGEQF
TRBV28	TRBJ2-4	once	ASSWDRGILGNIQY
TRBV9	TRBJ2-3	-	ASSVGSADTQY
TRBV4-3	TRBJ1-1	-	ASSRLLGRGPSNTEAF
TRBV5-4	TRBJ2-2	-	ASGGTTGELF
TRBV7-3	TRBJ1-1	-	ASSRRDTEAF
TRBV6-5	TRBJ2-2	-	ASSYGTANTGELF
TRBV27	TRBJ2-1	-	ASREWDNEQF
TRBV7-9	TRBJ2-5	-	ASSWVGLQETQY
TRBV16	TRBJ2-7	-	ASSTQLGTGFYEQY
TRBV29-1	TRBJ2-2	-	SALTTGTNTGELF
TRBV27	TRBJ2-2	-	ASSLSTRGMNTGELF
TRBV10-2	TRBJ2-3	-	ASSETASSGTPTDTQY